Ten or more counts support the clone carrying this T cell receptor (beta chain). Its target is unknown. The junction departs from the called germline gene at one end, perhaps through a read error. CDR3 size: 14 residues. Looked up from germline, CDR1 is SGHTA and CDR2 is FQGNSA. This entry is derived from a study of T cell repertoires in cytomegalovirus infection. Study details: Public TCR beta signatures marked donors with CMV infection and the matching HLA.

Study findings and constraints: Totalled public TCR beta family frequency picked out people who carried CMV plus the relevant HLA. What dominated the ex vivo response were HLA-C-restricted CMV-specific TCR beta clonotypes.

TCRdb processed the reads anew with MiXCR; each CDR3 protein has one entry. The table shows some 130,000 distinct CDR3 sequences, with more than 20% occurring only once. The chain combines TRBV7-2 with TRBJ1-3; D uncertain. Material for sequencing was PBMCs, sequenced either directly or after in vitro stimulation (not recorded which). The clonotype was recovered from a human donor in good health (CMV status not recorded). Some clones in this sample may be carry-over from other donors' samples. Here the CDR3 reads CASSSRLWKHHVAF. In DNA, the CDR3 is TGTGCCAGCAGCTCCAGGCTATGGAAACACCATGTGGCGTTT.